This T cell receptor beta chain was identified in a study of PD-L1 blockade in urothelial cancer. As for the study in general: In the mid-2010s, patients got going on atezolizumab, taking 1,200 mg intravenously every 3 weeks. Patients with male sex and bladder-origin urothelial cancer accounted for about 85% of the roughly 30 enrolled. Across blood samples, T cells had a median count of about 150,000.

V was clipped by 2 bases and J by 3 bases, with 13 bases between them. This CDR3 is built from 15 residues. The V gene's germline CDR1 is SGHTA and CDR2 FQGTGA. Each PCR reaction had synthetic TCR analog templates spiked into it. Sequencing used immunoSEQ multiplex PCR; TCRdb keeps in-frame clones, though not all of them. The sample records over 50,000 clones, around 84% being singletons. This sequence originates from a man aged 50-60 years with urothelial cancer. The sample was PBMCs, taken around atezolizumab (anti-PD-L1) treatment. The chain employs TRBV7-3 and TRBJ2-5, with a weak D call TRBD2 (6 bases). CDR3 region: CASSLFGGAEETQYF. The CDR3 nucleotides read TGTGCCAGCAGCTTATTTGGCGGGGCGGAAGAGACCCAGTACTTC.